This is a list of T cell receptor beta chains from one sample in a study of response to subunit inactivated influenza vaccine. Each CDR3 protein is one row after TCRdb ran MiXCR on the RT-PCR reads. The repertoire includes hundreds of thousands of distinct CDR3 sequences, about a sixth of them detected once, and approximately 10% sits in the top ten. The material was PBMCs from blood, obtained 11 to 12 days after vaccination. The receptors come from a man in his forties or fifties who received an inactivated influenza vaccine. Both conserved end residues are part of each CDR3. The D gene is left open where the match is weak. The size field is filled for only some rows; it gives once, few, many or a size class.

>NA|TRBV3-1|TRBJ1-1|few
CASSHPQGNTEAFF
TGTGCCAGCAGCCATCCACAGGGGAACACTGAAGCTTTCTTT
>NA|TRBV5-1|TRBJ2-3|few
CASSLDGAVDTQYF
TGCGCCAGCAGCTTGGATGGGGCCGTAGATACGCAGTATTTT
>NA|TRBV7-2|TRBJ2-3|few
CASSLALTGTDTQYF
TGTGCCAGCAGCTTAGCTCTCACGGGCACAGATACGCAGTATTTT
>NA|TRBV7-8|TRBJ1-5|few
CASSLPAGNQPQHF
TGTGCCAGCAGCTTACCGGCAGGCAATCAGCCCCAGCATTTT
>TRBD2|TRBV28|TRBJ2-1|NA
CASGRLAGGYEQFF
TGTGCCAGCGGACGACTAGCGGGAGGTTATGAGCAGTTCTTC
>NA|TRBV5-1|TRBJ2-3|NA
CASSLVAGGGDTQYF
TGCGCCAGCAGCTTGGTGGCAGGTGGGGGTGATACGCAGTATTTT
>TRBD2|TRBV6-1|TRBJ2-7|few
CASTPLGTSAHEQYF
TGTGCCAGCACCCCCCTCGGGACTAGCGCCCACGAGCAGTACTTC
>TRBD1|TRBV19|TRBJ2-6|NA
CASGRTGSSGANVLTF
TGTGCCAGTGGTAGGACAGGGAGCTCTGGGGCCAACGTCCTGACTTTC
>NA|TRBV5-4|TRBJ1-5|NA
CASSLGASGDQPQHF
TGTGCCAGCAGCTTAGGAGCCTCCGGGGATCAGCCCCAGCATTTT
>NA|TRBV12-3/TRBV12-4|TRBJ2-7|many
CASSLTVYEQYF
TGCGCCAGCAGCTTGACAGTCTACGAGCAGTACTTC
>TRBD1|TRBV6-2/TRBV6-3|TRBJ1-5|NA
CASSYSEDRGHRQPQHF
TGTGCCAGCAGTTACTCGGAGGACAGGGGGCATAGGCAGCCCCAGCATTTT
>TRBD1|TRBV7-2|TRBJ2-7|few
CASSTSTGTGHEQYF
TGTGCCAGCAGCACATCGACCGGGACAGGGCACGAGCAGTACTTC
>NA|TRBV28|TRBJ2-7|NA
CASSLLFREQYF
TGTGCCAGCAGTTTACTGTTCCGGGAGCAGTACTTC
>NA|TRBV29-1|TRBJ1-6|many
CSVADGRDSPLHF
TGCAGCGTTGCCGACGGTCGGGATTCACCCCTCCACTTT
>NA|TRBV10-2|TRBJ2-2|few
CASSDPSGTSTGELFF
TGCGCCAGCAGTGACCCCTCCGGGACCTCCACCGGGGAGCTGTTTTTT
>NA|TRBV29-1|TRBJ1-1|few
CSIQQGNTEAFF
TGCAGCATTCAACAGGGGAACACTGAAGCTTTCTTT
>NA|TRBV29-1|TRBJ2-7|few
CSVEERDSSYEQYF
TGCAGCGTTGAAGAGCGGGACAGTTCCTACGAGCAGTACTTC
>NA|TRBV7-2|TRBJ1-6|few
CASSLGWAGRNSPLHF
TGTGCCAGCAGCTTAGGGTGGGCAGGGAGGAATTCACCCCTCCACTTT
>NA|TRBV13|TRBJ1-2|few
CASRWGGPGSYGYTF
TGTGCCAGCAGATGGGGAGGCCCGGGGAGCTATGGCTACACCTTC
>TRBD2|TRBV5-6|TRBJ2-5|few
CASSLNLGGRSETQYF
TGTGCCAGCAGCCTAAACTTGGGCGGGAGATCAGAGACCCAGTACTTC
>NA|TRBV12-3/TRBV12-4|TRBJ1-4|NA
CASSLVRAWEKLFF
TGTGCCAGCAGTTTAGTCAGGGCTTGGGAAAAACTGTTTTTT
>NA|TRBV5-1|TRBJ1-2|few
CASSLAGGKGPGYTF
TGCGCCAGCAGCTTGGCCGGAGGCAAGGGACCAGGCTACACCTTC
>NA|TRBV4-1|TRBJ1-6|few
CASSQEGAGKAPLHF
TGCGCCAGCAGCCAAGAGGGGGCAGGGAAAGCACCCCTCCACTTT
>TRBD1|TRBV7-9|TRBJ2-7|few
CASSPRTGPSYEQYF
TGTGCCAGCAGCCCACGGACAGGGCCCTCCTACGAGCAGTACTTC